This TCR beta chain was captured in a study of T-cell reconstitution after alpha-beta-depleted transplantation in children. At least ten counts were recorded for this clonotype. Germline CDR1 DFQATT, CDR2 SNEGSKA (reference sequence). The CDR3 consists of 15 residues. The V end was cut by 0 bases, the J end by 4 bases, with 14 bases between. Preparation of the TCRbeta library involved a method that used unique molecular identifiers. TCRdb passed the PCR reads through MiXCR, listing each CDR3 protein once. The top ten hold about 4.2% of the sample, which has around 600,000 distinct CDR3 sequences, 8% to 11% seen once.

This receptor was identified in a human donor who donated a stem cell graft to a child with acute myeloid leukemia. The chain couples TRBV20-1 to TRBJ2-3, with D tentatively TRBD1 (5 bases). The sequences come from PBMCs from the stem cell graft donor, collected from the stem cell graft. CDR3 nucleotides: TGCAGTGCTAGAGATCTGAGTCGCAGGGCAGATACGCAGTATTTT. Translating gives CSARDLSRRADTQYF.